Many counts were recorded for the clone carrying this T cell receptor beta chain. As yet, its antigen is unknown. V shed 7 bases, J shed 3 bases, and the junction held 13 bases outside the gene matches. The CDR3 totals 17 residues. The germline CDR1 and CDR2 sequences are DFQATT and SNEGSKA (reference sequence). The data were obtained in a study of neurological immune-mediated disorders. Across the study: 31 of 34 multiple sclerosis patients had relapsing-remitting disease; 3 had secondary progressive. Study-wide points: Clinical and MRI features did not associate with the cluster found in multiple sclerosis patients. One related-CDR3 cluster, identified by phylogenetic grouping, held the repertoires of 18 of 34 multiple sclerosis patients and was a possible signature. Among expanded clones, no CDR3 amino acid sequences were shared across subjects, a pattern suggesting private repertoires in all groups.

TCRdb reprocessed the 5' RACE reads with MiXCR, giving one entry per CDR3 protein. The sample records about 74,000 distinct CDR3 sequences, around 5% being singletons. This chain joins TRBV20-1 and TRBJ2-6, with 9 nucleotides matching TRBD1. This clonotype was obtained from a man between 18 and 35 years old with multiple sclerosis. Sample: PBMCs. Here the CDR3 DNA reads TGCAGTGGTATAACCGGGACAGGGCTAGGTGGGGCCAACGTCCTGACTTTC. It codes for CSGITGTGLGGANVLTF.